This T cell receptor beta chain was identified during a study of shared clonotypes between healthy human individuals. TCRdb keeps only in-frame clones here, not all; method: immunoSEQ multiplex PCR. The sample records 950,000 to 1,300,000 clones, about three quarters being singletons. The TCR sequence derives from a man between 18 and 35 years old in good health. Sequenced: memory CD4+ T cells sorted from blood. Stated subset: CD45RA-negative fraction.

Here the CDR3 reads CASTEAGNRYEQYF. In DNA form, the CDR3 reads TGTGCCAGCACCGAGGCGGGGAACAGATACGAGCAGTACTTC. The chain carries TRBV6-6 and TRBJ2-7, with D possibly matching TRBD2 (6 bases). From germline, CDR1 is MNHNY and CDR2 SVGAGI (reference sequence). The CDR3 is 14 residues long. The ends were cut back, 7 bases at V and 4 bases at J, with 17 bases in the middle.